A single sample is the source of the 17 T cell receptor beta chains below, sequenced in a study of blood T cells in healthy people across ages. Alongside a J-beta primer mix, a sample-barcoded 5' primer served in a second PCR lasting about 7 to 11 cycles. Each CDR3 protein gets one entry after TCRdb re-called the 5' RACE reads with MiXCR. The table includes about 1.6 million distinct CDR3 sequences, around 35% detected once. The material sequenced was blood. All receptors derive from a woman in her twenties or thirties in good health.

This clonotype was seen a handful of times. V gene TRBV20-1 combines with J gene TRBJ2-1, with D unresolved. The V and J ends lost 3 bases and 4 bases respectively, with 10 bases between them. CDR3 length: 13 residues. CDR1 DFQATT and CDR2 SNEGSKA come from the germline V gene (reference sequence). Here the CDR3 reads CSASFPLYNEQFF. CDR3 sequence (DNA): TGCAGTGCTAGTTTCCCTTTATACAATGAGCAGTTCTTC.

J is TRBJ2-3 and V is TRBV6-2 or TRBV6-3, with 10 bases identical to TRBD2. CDR1 MNHEY and CDR2 SVGEGT come from the germline V gene. The CDR3 runs to 16 residues. Trimming cost V 2 bases and J 2 bases; bases outside gene matches: 4. The CDR3 region is CASSYRLAGATDTQYF. The CDR3 DNA reads TGTGCCAGCAGTTACCGACTAGCGGGCGCCACAGATACGCAGTATTTT.

The rearrangement links TRBV20-1 to TRBJ2-7; D is ambiguous. CDR1 is DFQATT and CDR2 is SNEGSKA in the germline V gene (reference sequence). This CDR3 has 14 amino acids. Trimming removed 3 bases at V and 2 bases at J, with 14 bases between. The CDR3 nucleotides read TGCAGTGCTAGCCCACCCAATGCTGCCTACGAGCAGTACTTC. Its protein is CSASPPNAAYEQYF.

To note about this clonotype: Given a much more abundant clone one base away, this may be a read error. The J gene is TRBJ2-7, the V gene TRBV29-1; tentative D call: TRBD2 (6 bases). The CDR3 totals 14 residues. Per germline, CDR1 SQVTM and CDR2 ANQGSEA. The CDR3: CSARTEGSSCEQYF. In DNA form, the CDR3 reads TGCAGCGCTCGGACGGAGGGCAGCTCCTGCGAGCAGTACTTC.

The rearrangement uses TRBV30 and TRBJ2-7; the match to TRBD1 covers 7 bases. The germline CDR1 and CDR2 sequences are GTSNPN and SVGIG (reference sequence). This CDR3 contains 13 residues. V shed 2 bases, J shed 7 bases, and the junction held 8 bases outside the gene matches. The CDR3 spells CAWSIYRGGEQYF. The CDR3 nucleotides are TGTGCCTGGAGTATATACAGGGGCGGAGAGCAGTACTTC.

The genes are TRBV20-1 and TRBJ1-2; 9 bases line up with TRBD1. The germline CDR1 and CDR2 sequences are DFQATT and SNEGSKA (reference sequence). The J segment lost 2 bases and the V segment lost 0 bases, leaving 4 bases of the junction unmatched. This CDR3 is 15 amino acids long. The DNA for the CDR3 is TGCAGTGCTAGAGATATACAGGGGGCAAACTATGGCTACACCTTC. Protein product: CSARDIQGANYGYTF.

The chain combines TRBV15 with TRBJ2-1; tentative D call: TRBD2 (5 bases). The CDR3 is 13 amino acids. In germline, CDR1 is LNHNV, CDR2 YYDKDF (reference sequence). V lost 3 bases and J lost 5, with 8 bases in between. The CDR3 DNA follows: TGTGCCACCAGCAGCGGTAGCGACAATGAGCAGTTCTTC. Amino acid sequence: CATSSGSDNEQFF.

Concerning this clonotype itself: One end of the junction is discordant with germline, which a read error may explain. This rearrangement joins TRBV14 to TRBJ1-4, with 10 bases that match TRBD1. Germline CDR1 is SGHDN and CDR2 is FVKESK. This CDR3 spans 17 amino acids. CDR3 nucleotides: TGTGCCAGCAGCCCCTGGACAGGGGGGCCAACTAATGAAAAACGGTTTTTT. It specifies CASSPWTGGPTNEKRFF.

The chain has TRBV6-6 and TRBJ1-1; 7 nucleotides line up with TRBD1. CDR3 length equals 13 residues. Unmatched junction bases numbered 6, after V lost 5 bases and J lost 6 bases. Germline CDR1 is MNHNY and CDR2 is SVGAGI (reference sequence). The CDR3 DNA reads as TGTGCCAGCAGTGCCTACAGGGGACCTGAAGCTTTCTTT. Its protein is CASSAYRGPEAFF.

The chain joins TRBV5-1 to TRBJ2-1, with 11 positions matching TRBD2. The CDR3 loop spans 16 amino acids. Germline assignment: CDR1 SGHRS and CDR2 YFSETQ. The V gene end was trimmed by 1 base and the J gene end by 5 bases; junction bases not matched to a gene: 5. The CDR3 loop reads CASSLHLAGGNNEQFF. The CDR3 DNA is TGCGCCAGCAGCTTGCACCTAGCGGGGGGAAACAATGAGCAGTTCTTC.

The chain carries TRBV5-1 and TRBJ1-2; 8 bases are a match to TRBD1. V trimming: 4 bases; J trimming: 7 bases; junction bases outside the gene matches: 9. This CDR3 has 14 residues. CDR1 and CDR2 (germline): SGHRS, YFSETQ. The CDR3 nucleotides are TGCGCCAGCAGCACCGGACAGGGTCGGGGTGGCTACACCTTC. This translates into CASSTGQGRGGYTF. The whole variable domain, remainder taken from reference TRBV5-1 and TRBJ1-2, is KAGVTQTPRYLIKTRGQQVTLSCSPISGHRSVSWYQQTPGQGLQFLFEYFSETQRNKGNFPGRFSGRQFSNSRSEMNVSTLELGDSALYLCASSTGQGRGGYTFGSGTRLTVV.

This clonotype was picked up a small number of times. The chain has TRBV9 and TRBJ2-7; D perhaps matches TRBD2 (7 bases). In germline, CDR1 is SGDLS, CDR2 YYNGEE. V gave up 3 bases and J gave up 9 bases, with 13 bases separating them. The CDR3 totals 12 residues. For the CDR3, the DNA is TGTGCCAGCAGCGATGCGGGGGCAGTGCAGTACTTC. Amino acids: CASSDAGAVQYF.

In this sample, this clonotype turned up a few times. This chain uses TRBV21-1 with TRBJ2-4; the table calls TRBD1, which could not be checked here. The J call is doubtful: the DNA matches TRBJ2-7 better. TRBV21-1 is designated a pseudogene. This CDR3 is built from 14 residues. The CDR3 bases are TGTGCCAGCAGCAACCCCAGGGAAACCTACGAGCAGTACTTC. This translates into CASSNPRETYEQYF.

V gene TRBV13 combines with J gene TRBJ2-6; TRBD1 matches 10 bases. CDR1 and CDR2 (germline): PRHDT, FYEKMQ (reference sequence). CDR3 length: 17 amino acids. V shed 4 bases and J 0 bases; nucleotides not matched to a gene: 3. CDR3 DNA sequence: TGTGCCAGCAGCTCCGGGACAGGGGTCTCTGGGGCCAACGTCCTGACTTTC. Protein sequence: CASSSGTGVSGANVLTF.

The rearrangement links TRBV4-1 to TRBJ1-4; 7 nucleotides align to TRBD1. V lost 1 base and J lost 8; bases outside the gene matches: 7. CDR1 MGHRA and CDR2 YSYEKL come from the germline V gene. The CDR3 is 15 amino acids. CDR3 sequence (DNA): TGCGCCAGCAGCCAAGGGCCCAGGGGGGAAGAAAAACTGTTTTTT. This sequence encodes CASSQGPRGEEKLFF.

The chain is built from TRBV27 and TRBJ2-2, with no clear D. Germline values: CDR1 MNHEY, CDR2 SMNVEV (reference sequence). CDR3 length equals 14 residues. V was cut by 5 bases and J by 7 bases, with 14 bases left in between. The CDR3 loop is CASSPGSTFGELFF. The DNA of the CDR3 is TGTGCCAGCAGTCCAGGAAGCACATTCGGGGAGCTGTTTTTT.

The chain combines TRBV7-9 with TRBJ2-1, with D perhaps TRBD2 (5 bases). Per germline, CDR1 SEHNR and CDR2 FQNEAQ (reference sequence). This CDR3 spans 17 amino acids. V was clipped by 0 bases and J by 10 bases, with 22 bases between them. Written as DNA, the CDR3 is TGTGCCAGCAGCTTAGCGCGTGGCGGTCGAGGGTTGAGAGAGCAGTTCTTC. Protein sequence: CASSLARGGRGLREQFF.